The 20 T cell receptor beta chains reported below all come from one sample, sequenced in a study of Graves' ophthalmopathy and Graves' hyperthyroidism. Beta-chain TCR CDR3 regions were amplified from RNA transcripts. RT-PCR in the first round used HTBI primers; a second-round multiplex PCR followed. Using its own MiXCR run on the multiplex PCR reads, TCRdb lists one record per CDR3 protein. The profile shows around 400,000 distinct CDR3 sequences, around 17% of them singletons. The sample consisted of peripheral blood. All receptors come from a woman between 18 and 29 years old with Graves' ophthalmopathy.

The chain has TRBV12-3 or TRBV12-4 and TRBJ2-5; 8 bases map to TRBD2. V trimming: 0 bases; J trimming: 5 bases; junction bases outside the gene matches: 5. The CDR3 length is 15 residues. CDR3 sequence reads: CASSLAGLGMETQYF. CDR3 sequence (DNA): TGTGCCAGCAGTTTAGCGGGACTAGGGATGGAGACCCAGTACTTC.

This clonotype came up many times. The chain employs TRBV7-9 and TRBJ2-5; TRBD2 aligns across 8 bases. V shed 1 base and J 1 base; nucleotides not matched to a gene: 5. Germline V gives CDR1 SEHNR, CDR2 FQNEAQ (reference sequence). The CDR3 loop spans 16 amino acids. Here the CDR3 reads CASSLDGGRTQETQYF. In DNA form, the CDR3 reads TGTGCCAGCAGCTTAGATGGCGGGAGGACCCAAGAGACCCAGTACTTC.

CDR3 residues: CATSIAGALSSYEQYF. CDR3 DNA: TGTGCCACCAGCATAGCCGGGGCCCTGAGCTCCTACGAGCAGTACTTC. The rearrangement joins TRBV15 to TRBJ2-7; TRBD1 or TRBD2 may be the D gene (5 bases each). CDR3 length: 16 amino acids. From germline, CDR1 is LNHNV and CDR2 YYDKDF (reference sequence). Trimming removed 4 bases at V and 0 bases at J, with 16 bases between.

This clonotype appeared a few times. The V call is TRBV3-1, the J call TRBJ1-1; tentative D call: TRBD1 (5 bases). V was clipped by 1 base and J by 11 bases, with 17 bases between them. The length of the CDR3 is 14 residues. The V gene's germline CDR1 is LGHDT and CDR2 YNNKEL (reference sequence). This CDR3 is CASSQVTGPLFAFF. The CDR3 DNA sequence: TGTGCCAGCAGCCAAGTAACGGGGCCCCTTTTCGCTTTCTTT.

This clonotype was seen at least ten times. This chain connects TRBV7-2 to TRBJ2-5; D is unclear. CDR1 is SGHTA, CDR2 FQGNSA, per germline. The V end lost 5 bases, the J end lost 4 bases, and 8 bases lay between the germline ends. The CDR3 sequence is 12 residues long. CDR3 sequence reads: CASSTRSETQYF. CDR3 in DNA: TGTGCCAGCAGCACACGATCAGAGACCCAGTACTTC.

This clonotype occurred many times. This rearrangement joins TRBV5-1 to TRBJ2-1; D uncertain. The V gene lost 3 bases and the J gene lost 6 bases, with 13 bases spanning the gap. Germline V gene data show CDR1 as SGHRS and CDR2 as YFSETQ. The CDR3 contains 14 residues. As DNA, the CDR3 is TGCGCCAGCAGCTCCACTGGGTTCATCAATGAGCAGTTCTTC. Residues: CASSSTGFINEQFF.

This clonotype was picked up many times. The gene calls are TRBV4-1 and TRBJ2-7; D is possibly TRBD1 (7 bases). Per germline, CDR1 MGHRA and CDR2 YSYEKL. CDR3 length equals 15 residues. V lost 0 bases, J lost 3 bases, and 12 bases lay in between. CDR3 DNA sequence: TGCGCCAGCAGCCAAGACAGGGGGGCGTACTACGAGCAGTACTTC. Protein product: CASSQDRGAYYEQYF.

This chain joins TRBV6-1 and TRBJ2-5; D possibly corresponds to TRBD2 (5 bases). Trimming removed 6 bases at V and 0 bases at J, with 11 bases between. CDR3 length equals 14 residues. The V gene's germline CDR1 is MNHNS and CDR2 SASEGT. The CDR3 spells CASSHAGNQETQYF. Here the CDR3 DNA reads TGTGCCAGCAGCCACGCCGGGAACCAAGAGACCCAGTACTTC.

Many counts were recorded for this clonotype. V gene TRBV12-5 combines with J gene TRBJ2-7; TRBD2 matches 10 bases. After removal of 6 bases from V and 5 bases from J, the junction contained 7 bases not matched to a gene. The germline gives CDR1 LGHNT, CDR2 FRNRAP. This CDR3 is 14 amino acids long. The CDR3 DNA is TGTGCTAGTGGGACCGGGACTAGCGACCACGAGCAGTACTTC. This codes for CASGTGTSDHEQYF.

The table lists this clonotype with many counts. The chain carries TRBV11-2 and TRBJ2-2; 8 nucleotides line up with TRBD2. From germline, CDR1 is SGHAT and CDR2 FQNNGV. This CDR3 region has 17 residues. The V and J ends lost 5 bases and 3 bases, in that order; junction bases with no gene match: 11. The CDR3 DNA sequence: TGTGCCAGCAGCGGAAATTCGGGGGGGTCTTACACCGGGGAGCTGTTTTTT. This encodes CASSGNSGGSYTGELFF.

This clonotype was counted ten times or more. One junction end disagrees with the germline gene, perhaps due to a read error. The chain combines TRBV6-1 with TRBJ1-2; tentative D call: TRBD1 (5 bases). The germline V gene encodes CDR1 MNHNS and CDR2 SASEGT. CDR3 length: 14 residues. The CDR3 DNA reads TGTGCCAGCAGTGATTTCCGAGGCACAGGTGGGATGGGCTTC. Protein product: CASSDFRGTGGMGF.

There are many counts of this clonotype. The CDR3 is CASGPDRDPREQYF. CDR3 bases: TGTGCTAGTGGTCCCGACAGGGACCCTCGGGAGCAGTACTTC. The V and J genes are TRBV12-5 and TRBJ2-7; TRBD1 matches 7 bases. The CDR3 loop spans 14 amino acids. The germline gives CDR1 LGHNT, CDR2 FRNRAP. V lost 5 bases and J lost 7; bases outside the gene matches: 11. Full variable domain (missing parts from reference TRBV12-5 and TRBJ2-7): DARVTQTPRHKVTEMGQEVTMRCQPILGHNTVFWYRQTMMQGLELLAYFRNRAPLDDSGMPKDRFSAEMPDATLATLKIQPSEPRDSAVYFCASGPDRDPREQYFGPGTRLTVT.

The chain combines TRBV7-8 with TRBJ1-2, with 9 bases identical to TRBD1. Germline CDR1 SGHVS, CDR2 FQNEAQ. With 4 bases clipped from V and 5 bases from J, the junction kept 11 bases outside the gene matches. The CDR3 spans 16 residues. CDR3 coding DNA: TGTGCCAGCAGCTCCCAGGCTGGGACAGGGAAGTATGGCTACACCTTC. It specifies CASSSQAGTGKYGYTF.

The chain's CDR3 is CASSPGPDYNEQFF. DNA of the CDR3: TGTGCCAGCAGCCCCGGCCCGGACTACAATGAGCAGTTCTTC. The rearrangement links TRBV11-3 to TRBJ2-1; D remains ambiguous. The CDR3 contains 14 residues. V lost 5 bases to trimming and J lost 3 bases, with 11 bases between them. The germline V gene encodes CDR1 SGHNT and CDR2 YENEEA.

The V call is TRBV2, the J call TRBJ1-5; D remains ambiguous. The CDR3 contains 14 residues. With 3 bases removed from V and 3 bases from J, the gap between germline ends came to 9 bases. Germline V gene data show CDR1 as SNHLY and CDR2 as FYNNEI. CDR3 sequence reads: CASSDSYPNQPQHF. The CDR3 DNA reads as TGTGCCAGCAGTGACTCATACCCCAATCAGCCCCAGCATTTT.

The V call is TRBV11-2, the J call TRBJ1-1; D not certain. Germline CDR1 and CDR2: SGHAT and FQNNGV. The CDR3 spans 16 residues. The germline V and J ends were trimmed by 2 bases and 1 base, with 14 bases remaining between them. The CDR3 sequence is CASSLQFGLQNTEAFF. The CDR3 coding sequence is TGTGCCAGCAGCTTACAATTTGGACTTCAGAACACTGAAGCTTTCTTT.

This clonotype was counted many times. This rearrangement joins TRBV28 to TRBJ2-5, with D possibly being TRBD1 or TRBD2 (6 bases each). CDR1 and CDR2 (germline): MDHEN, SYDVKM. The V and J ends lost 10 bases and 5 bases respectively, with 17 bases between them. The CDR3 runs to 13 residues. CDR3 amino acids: CATGGGMGETQYF. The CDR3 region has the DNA TGTGCCACCGGGGGCGGGATGGGGGAGACCCAGTACTTC.

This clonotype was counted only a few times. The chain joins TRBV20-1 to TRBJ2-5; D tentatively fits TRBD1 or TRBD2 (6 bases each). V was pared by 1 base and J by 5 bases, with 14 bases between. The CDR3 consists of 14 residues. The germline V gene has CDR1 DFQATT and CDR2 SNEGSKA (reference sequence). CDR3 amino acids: CSARAGALRETQYF. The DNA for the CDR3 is TGCAGTGCTAGAGCGGGGGCCCTCCGGGAGACCCAGTACTTC.

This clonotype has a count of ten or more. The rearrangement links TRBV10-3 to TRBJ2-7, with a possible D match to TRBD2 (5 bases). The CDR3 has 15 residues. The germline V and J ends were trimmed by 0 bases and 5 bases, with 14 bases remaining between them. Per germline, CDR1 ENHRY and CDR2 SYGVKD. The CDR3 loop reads CAISESNGPGNEQYF. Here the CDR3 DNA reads TGTGCCATCAGTGAGTCGAACGGGCCGGGAAACGAGCAGTACTTC.

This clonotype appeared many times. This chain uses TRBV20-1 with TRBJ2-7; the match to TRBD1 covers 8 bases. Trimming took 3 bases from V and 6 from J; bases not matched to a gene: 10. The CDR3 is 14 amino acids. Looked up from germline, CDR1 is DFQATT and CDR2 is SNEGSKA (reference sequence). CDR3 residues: CSARLQGANGEQYF. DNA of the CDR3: TGCAGTGCTAGGCTCCAGGGGGCAAATGGCGAGCAGTACTTC.